The rows below give T cell receptor beta chains drawn from one sample of a study of response to subunit inactivated influenza vaccine. One entry per CDR3 protein results from TCRdb running MiXCR on the RT-PCR reads. The profile shows about 570,000 distinct CDR3 sequences, about 10% of them singletons. These data were also reused for a study on T cells expressing NK-cell markers.

The sample consisted of PBMCs from blood, taken on the day of vaccination. These receptors were taken from a man aged 45-65 years who received an inactivated influenza vaccine. Each CDR3 is given with its conserved first and last residue. Fields, in order: V gene, D gene, J gene, clone size, CDR3 DNA, CDR3 protein. D genes are given only for firm matches. Clone sizes are given selectively: once, few, many, or a class where the clone is expanded.

V: TRBV20-1
D: .
J: TRBJ2-3
size: .
DNA: TGCAGTGCTAGAAGGACTCGCACAGATACGCAGTATTTT
CDR3: CSARRTRTDTQYF

V: TRBV14
D: .
J: TRBJ2-2
size: .
DNA: TGTGCCAGCAGCCAGACGGCAAGGGGGTTCGGGGAGCTGTTTTTT
CDR3: CASSQTARGFGELFF

V: TRBV12-3/TRBV12-4
D: TRBD1
J: TRBJ2-2
size: many
DNA: TGTGCCAGCAGTCGGACAGGGAACACCGGGGAGCTGTTTTTT
CDR3: CASSRTGNTGELFF

V: TRBV9
D: TRBD2
J: TRBJ2-3
size: .
DNA: TGTGCCAGCAGCGTAGGGGGACTAGCGGCCACAGATACGCAGTATTTT
CDR3: CASSVGGLAATDTQYF

V: TRBV11-2
D: .
J: TRBJ2-7
size: few
DNA: TGTGCCAGCAGCTTAGTCCCGGGATACGAGCAGTACTTC
CDR3: CASSLVPGYEQYF

V: TRBV12-3/TRBV12-4
D: TRBD1
J: TRBJ2-2
size: many
DNA: TGTGCCAGCAGTCCCCAGGGGACAGTGGGGACCGGGGAGCTGTTTTTT
CDR3: CASSPQGTVGTGELFF

V: TRBV6-2/TRBV6-3
D: .
J: TRBJ1-1
size: few
DNA: TGTGCCAGCATCACCAAGGGGCGTTCGAACACTGAAGCTTTCTTT
CDR3: CASITKGRSNTEAFF

V: TRBV10-3
D: TRBD1
J: TRBJ2-7
size: many
DNA: TGTGCCATCAGTGAGTCCTCGGTGGACAGGGAAGAGTACGAGCAGTACTTC
CDR3: CAISESSVDREEYEQYF

V: TRBV28
D: .
J: TRBJ2-5
size: few
DNA: TGTGCCAGCAGTAATCTAGCTCCTCAAGAGACCCAGTACTTC
CDR3: CASSNLAPQETQYF

V: TRBV27
D: .
J: TRBJ2-7
size: .
DNA: TGTGCCAGCAGTGAGACAGGTTTTGTATCCTACGAGCAGTACTTC
CDR3: CASSETGFVSYEQYF

V: TRBV20-1
D: TRBD2
J: TRBJ2-3
size: .
DNA: TGCAGTGCTAGAATGGGGACTAGCGGGAAAGATACGCAGTATTTT
CDR3: CSARMGTSGKDTQYF

V: TRBV4-3
D: .
J: TRBJ1-6
size: many
DNA: TGCGCCAGCAGCCAAGACGGGTCTAGGTCACCCCTCCACTTT
CDR3: CASSQDGSRSPLHF

V: TRBV14
D: .
J: TRBJ2-7
size: many
DNA: TGTGCCAGCAGCCAAGTACAGGCCTACGAGCAGTACTTC
CDR3: CASSQVQAYEQYF

V: TRBV29-1
D: TRBD1
J: TRBJ1-1
size: .
DNA: TGCAGCGCCTCACAGGGGGTTACTGAAGCTTTCTTT
CDR3: CSASQGVTEAFF

V: TRBV12-3/TRBV12-4
D: TRBD1
J: TRBJ2-7
size: .
DNA: TGTGCCAGCAGTTTAGAGGACAGGTTAGCGACAACCACCTACGAGCAGTACTTC
CDR3: CASSLEDRLATTTYEQYF

V: TRBV6-4
D: TRBD1
J: TRBJ2-3
size: .
DNA: TGTGCCAGCAGTGACGGTGGGCAGGGGGCTGATACGCAGTATTTT
CDR3: CASSDGGQGADTQYF

V: TRBV12-3/TRBV12-4
D: TRBD2
J: TRBJ2-5
size: .
DNA: TGTGCCAGCAGTTTATTATTGGGACTAGACGAGACCCAGTACTTC
CDR3: CASSLLLGLDETQYF

V: TRBV10-2
D: .
J: TRBJ2-7
size: .
DNA: TGCGCCAGCAGTGAATATAGTGGCGAGCAGTACTTC
CDR3: CASSEYSGEQYF

V: TRBV12-3/TRBV12-4
D: .
J: TRBJ2-7
size: few
DNA: TGTGCCAGCAGCCCGGCTAGCGACTACGAGCAGTACTTC
CDR3: CASSPASDYEQYF

V: TRBV7-2
D: .
J: TRBJ2-7
size: few
DNA: TGTGCCAGCAGCCAGGACTGGACTCCTACCTACGAGCAGTACTTC
CDR3: CASSQDWTPTYEQYF